Detailed here is one T cell receptor beta chain. The antigen is unknown. Averaging approximately 120 mL, one heparinised blood draw came from each individual donor. CD4+ cells of the naive, central memory, regulatory and stem cell-like memory types were sorted via CD45RO/CCR7/CD25/CD127/CD95/CD27. The CDR3 length is 14 residues. V gave up 8 bases and J gave up 2 bases; unmatched junction bases: 4. CDR1 and CDR2 (germline): SEHNR, FQNEAQ (reference sequence). This record comes from a study of beta chain features in type 1 diabetes. Expressed TCRB transcripts were sequenced because the entire RNA isolate underwent reverse transcription. Method: immunoSEQ multiplex PCR; TCRdb's copy keeps in-frame clones and lacks some. The sample records about 350,000 clones, about 19% being singletons. The study, taken as a whole, reports: TCRB CDR3s from Type 1 diabetes patients were moderately but significantly shorter in all four CD4+ subsets. Diminished insertions and augmented deletions at VDJ junctions characterized type 1 diabetes patients.

The origin of this receptor is a woman between 18 and 29 years old in good health. Sequenced input: naive CD4+ T cells from blood. The V gene is TRBV7-9, the J gene TRBJ2-3; 10 bases agree with TRBD1. CDR3 sequence reads: CASGGTGVTDTQYF. The CDR3 bases are TGTGCCAGCGGCGGGACAGGGGTCACAGATACGCAGTATTTT.